The 27 T cell receptor beta chains reported below all come from one sample, sequenced in a study of T cell responses to AZD1222 COVID-19 vaccine (dated by TCRdb to about 2021). The intended sense of this specimen's time point label: baseline before first vaccination. Library generation was performed with the immunoSEQ multiplex PCR assay. TCRdb provides this immuneACCESS table in a form limited to in-frame rearrangements. Some clones are lacking; in checked studies, under half of them reflect an unresolved V gene, and why the rest are absent is not known. Counted in this sample were about 100,000 clones; about 88% of them appeared once. The biggest ten clones account for 18% of the sample. The sequencing here drew on peripheral blood, taken on day 0 of AZD1222 vaccination. All receptors derive from an adult in good health.

As regards this clone: The missing conserved phenylalanine or tryptophan at the end of this CDR3 makes a read error likely. The chain joins TRBV3-1 (or the pseudogene TRBV3-2) to TRBJ1-6; possibly TRBD1 for D (5 bases). The ends were cut back, 1 base at V and 4 bases at J, with 11 bases in the middle. The CDR3 covers 16 residues. Germline-derived CDR1 and CDR2 are LGHDT and YNNKEL (reference sequence). CDR3 nucleotide sequence: TGTGCCAGCAGCCAAGCAGGGACCGGTTATAATTCACCCCTCCACCTT. Translating it yields CASSQAGTGYNSPLHL.

This clone was seen just once. CDR3 in amino acids: CSAYLSGANVLTF. Here the CDR3 DNA reads TGCAGCGCCTACCTCTCTGGGGCCAACGTCCTGACTTTC. J is TRBJ2-6 and V is TRBV29-1; D unresolved. V shed 7 bases and J shed 0 bases, with 7 bases lying between them. Per the germline V gene, CDR1 is SQVTM and CDR2 is ANQGSEA. The CDR3 has 13 amino acids.

The chain is built from TRBV5-5 and TRBJ2-1; no clear D gene. The CDR3 totals 15 residues. The germline gives CDR1 SGHKS, CDR2 YYEKEE (reference sequence). Trimming stripped 4 bases from V and 2 bases from J, with 13 bases between. The DNA for the CDR3 is TGTGCCAGCAGCCTCACAATAGTGGCCTACAATGAGCAGTTCTTC. Translated: CASSLTIVAYNEQFF.

The chain links TRBV3-1 (or the pseudogene TRBV3-2) to TRBJ2-3; D is ambiguous. Trimming took 2 bases from V and 5 from J, leaving 11 bases between them. Germline V CDR1 and CDR2: LGHDT, YNNKEL (reference sequence). The CDR3 runs to 14 residues. The CDR3 here is CASSQRVDGDTQYF. The DNA of the CDR3 is TGTGCCAGCAGCCAACGAGTGGATGGAGATACGCAGTATTTT.

Details on this clone: The final CDR3 position lacks the conserved phenylalanine or tryptophan, pointing to a likely read error. Other DNA sequences in the same sample also yield this CDR3. The rearrangement uses TRBV7-9 and TRBJ1-6; possible D gene TRBD1, 5 bases. The V end was cut by 4 bases, the J end by 3 bases, with 7 bases between. The CDR3 sequence is 14 residues long. Per the germline V gene, CDR1 is SEHNR and CDR2 is FQNEAQ (reference sequence). The CDR3 nucleotides read TGTGCCAGCAGCTCCGACAGCTATAATTCACCCCTCCACCTT. Encoded protein: CASSSDSYNSPLHL.

This clone was detected a few times. The CDR3 loop is CASSLTGVSSGNTIYF. The CDR3 DNA reads TGTGCCAGCAGTCTGACAGGGGTCTCCTCTGGAAACACCATATATTTT. V and J are TRBV6-6 and TRBJ1-3; 8 bases line up with TRBD1. V was pared by 5 bases and J by 0 bases, with 6 bases of the junction left unmatched. The CDR3 runs to 16 residues. Germline V gene sequence: CDR1 MNHNY, CDR2 SVGAGI (reference sequence).

This clone turned up a few times. This chain uses TRBV6-5 with TRBJ1-1; D is unclear. Trimming removed 6 bases at V and 0 bases at J, with 8 bases between. CDR3 length: 13 amino acids. In germline, CDR1 is MNHEY, CDR2 SVGAGI. The CDR3 region is CASRQTMNTEAFF. The CDR3 coding sequence is TGTGCCAGCAGACAGACGATGAACACTGAAGCTTTCTTT.

DNA of the CDR3: TGTGCCAGCAGAATGGGGGAAAACTATGGCTACACCTTC. Its protein product is CASRMGENYGYTF. The chain links TRBV6-4 to TRBJ1-2, with a possible D match to TRBD1 (5 bases). V gave up 6 bases and J gave up 2 bases, with 10 bases separating them. Germline values: CDR1 MRHNA, CDR2 SNTAGT. The CDR3 is made up of 13 amino acids.

Only one count was recorded for this clone. The CDR3 spells CASAPGQVPGYGYTF. In DNA, the CDR3 is TGTGCCAGCGCCCCGGGACAGGTCCCCGGCTATGGCTACACCTTC. V usage is TRBV19 and J usage is TRBJ1-2; TRBD1 matches 8 bases. Trimming took 9 bases from V and 4 from J; bases not matched to a gene: 13. Germline V lookup: CDR1 LNHDA, CDR2 SQIVND (reference sequence). This CDR3 spans 15 amino acids.

This rearrangement joins TRBV12-3 or TRBV12-4 to TRBJ1-6; 7 bases are a match to TRBD1. The CDR3 totals 13 residues. V trimming: 6 bases; J trimming: 10 bases; junction bases outside the gene matches: 6. The CDR3 reads CASRHRGWSPLHF. CDR3 sequence (DNA): TGTGCCAGCAGGCACAGGGGTTGGTCACCCCTCCACTTT.

V is TRBV5-1 and J is TRBJ2-6; 8 positions match TRBD1. In germline, CDR1 is SGHRS, CDR2 YFSETQ. The CDR3 spans 17 residues. The trim removed 4 bases at V and 0 bases at J, leaving 6 bases unmatched. In DNA, the CDR3 is TGCGCCAGCAGCCCGACACAGGGGGGCTCTGGGGCCAACGTCCTGACTTTC. Its translation is CASSPTQGGSGANVLTF.

The rearrangement links TRBV3-1 (or the pseudogene TRBV3-2) to TRBJ2-6; perhaps TRBD1 as D (6 bases). V gave up 10 bases and J gave up 2 bases, with 12 bases separating them. Germline assignment: CDR1 LGHDT and CDR2 YNNKEL (reference sequence). The CDR3 totals 14 residues. The CDR3 nucleotides are TGTGCCACCCCAAAGGGGGCTGGGGCCAACGTCCTGACTTTC. It translates to CATPKGAGANVLTF.

The rearrangement joins TRBV7-8 to TRBJ1-1, with no clear D. V was pared by 2 bases and J by 0 bases, with 1 base between. The CDR3 totals 12 residues. Germline V gives CDR1 SGHVS, CDR2 FQNEAQ. CDR3 coding DNA: TGTGCCAGCAGCTTAATGAACACTGAAGCTTTCTTT. Amino acids: CASSLMNTEAFF.

This sequence joins TRBV10-2 and TRBJ2-5; TRBD2 is a possible D gene (5 bases). The CDR3 sequence is 15 residues long. CDR1 and CDR2 from the germline V gene are WSHSY and SAAADI. Between the trimmed V and J ends, which lost 0 bases and 2 bases, there was a span of 10 bases. CDR3 sequence (DNA): TGCGCCAGCAGTGAGTCACGGACTGGGCAAGAGACCCAGTACTTC. This codes for CASSESRTGQETQYF.

The rearrangement links TRBV5-6 to TRBJ1-5; D call uncertain. The CDR3 extends over 14 amino acids. Germline V CDR1 and CDR2: SGHDT, YYEEEE. V lost 4 bases to trimming and J lost 5 bases, with 13 bases between them. CDR3 region: CASSLRTVDQPQHF. CDR3 bases: TGTGCCAGCAGCCTTCGGACTGTTGATCAGCCCCAGCATTTT. Together with reference TRBV5-6 and TRBJ1-5, the CDR3 gives the full variable domain: DAGVTQSPTHLIKTRGQQVTLRCSPKSGHDTVSWYQQALGQGPQFIFQYYEEEERQRGNFPDRFSGHQFPNYSSELNVNALLLGDSALYLCASSLRTVDQPQHFGDGTRLSIL.

The chain employs TRBV7-2 and TRBJ1-1; D may be TRBD1 (6 bases). The V gene's germline CDR1 is SGHTA and CDR2 FQGNSA. The CDR3 extends over 14 amino acids. Trimming removed 4 bases from V and 1 base from J, with 10 bases in between. CDR3 loop: CASSYGRGNTEAFF. The CDR3 DNA follows: TGTGCCAGCAGCTACGGCAGGGGGAACACTGAAGCTTTCTTT.

In DNA, the CDR3 is TGTGCCAGCAGTTTTGGGGGTCTCGTGAACACTGAAGCTTTCTTT. Its translation is CASSFGGLVNTEAFF. The chain uses TRBV28 and TRBJ1-1; D possibly corresponds to TRBD1 (5 bases). The germline gives CDR1 MDHEN, CDR2 SYDVKM. The CDR3 is made up of 15 amino acids. V was clipped by 3 bases and J by 0 bases, with 11 bases between them. The complete variable domain, with remaining parts taken from reference TRBV28 and TRBJ1-1, reads DVKVTQSSRYLVKRTGEKVFLECVQDMDHENMFWYRQDPGLGLRLIYFSYDVKMKEKGDIPEGYSVSREKKERFSLILESASTNQTSMYLCASSFGGLVNTEAFFGQGTRLTVV.

The chain is built from TRBV4-1 and TRBJ1-3, with 9 bases identical to TRBD1. Trimming at V came to 5 bases and at J to 0 bases, leaving 14 bases not matched to a gene. Germline assignment: CDR1 MGHRA and CDR2 YSYEKL. This CDR3 has 19 amino acids. CDR3 sequence (DNA): TGCGCCAGCAGCAAATCCGGGACAGGGAAACGAGGCTCTGGAAACACCATATATTTT. Its translation: CASSKSGTGKRGSGNTIYF.

This clone was seen only once. V usage is TRBV9 and J usage is TRBJ2-3, with 7 bases that match TRBD2. The germline gives CDR1 SGDLS, CDR2 YYNGEE. The CDR3 has 15 amino acids. Trimming removed 4 bases from V and 2 bases from J; junction bases left unmatched: 7. The CDR3 region is CASSTWEGITDTQYF. DNA for the CDR3: TGTGCCAGCAGCACTTGGGAGGGAATCACAGATACGCAGTATTTT.

The genes are TRBV29-1 and TRBJ1-1; 7 bases match TRBD1. This CDR3 comprises 14 residues. With 4 bases clipped from V and 8 bases from J, the junction kept 13 bases outside the gene matches. Germline V gene data show CDR1 as SQVTM and CDR2 as ANQGSEA. CDR3 sequence (DNA): TGCAGCGTTGGACAGACGGGACAGCCTAAAGAAGCTTTCTTT. Amino acids: CSVGQTGQPKEAFF.

The chain employs TRBV18 and TRBJ1-2, with D uncertain. The length of the CDR3 is 14 residues. Germline V gene data show CDR1 as KGHSH and CDR2 as LQKENI. The germline V and J ends were trimmed by 3 bases and 0 bases, with 8 bases remaining between them. This CDR3 reads CASSPGPANYGYTF. DNA for the CDR3: TGTGCCAGCTCACCCGGTCCGGCTAACTATGGCTACACCTTC.

The table lists this clone with a few counts. This chain connects TRBV2 to TRBJ2-5; 8 positions match TRBD2. The junction had 10 bases not matched to a gene; V was cut back by 8 bases and J by 5 bases. The CDR3 extends over 14 amino acids. CDR1 and CDR2 from the germline V gene are SNHLY and FYNNEI. DNA for the CDR3: TGTGCCAGCCTGGCCGCAGCGGGGGAGGAGACCCAGTACTTC. Protein: CASLAAAGEETQYF.

CDR3 DNA: TGTGCCAGCAGCGGAGGTAGTAGGTTTATCGGCGCTAATTCACCCCTCCACTTT. Translation: CASSGGSRFIGANSPLHF. This chain uses TRBV7-2 with TRBJ1-6, with D unresolved. Germline V gene sequence: CDR1 SGHTA, CDR2 FQGNSA. V shed 5 bases and J shed 6 bases, with 23 bases lying between them. There are 18 residues in the CDR3.

The chain joins TRBV19 to TRBJ2-7, with no clear D. The CDR3 is 16 amino acids. V shed 5 bases and J shed 2 bases, with 19 bases lying between them. Germline V gives CDR1 LNHDA, CDR2 SQIVND (reference sequence). DNA of the CDR3: TGTGCCAGTAGTTTTTCGTCCCCCCTAGGGCCCTACGAGCAGTACTTC. This codes for CASSFSSPLGPYEQYF.

The chain carries TRBV18 and TRBJ2-7; a weak D match, TRBD2 (6 bases). The CDR3 extends over 14 amino acids. Germline CDR1 is KGHSH and CDR2 is LQKENI. V lost 3 bases and J lost 4, with 13 bases in between. The CDR3 DNA sequence: TGTGCCAGCTCACCTGGCGGGGTCAGGTACGAGCAGTACTTC. This gives the protein CASSPGGVRYEQYF.

This clone was observed once. The CDR3 DNA reads TGTGCCAGCAGTGAAAAGGGGACGGCAACTAATGAAAAACTGTTTTTT. Encoded protein: CASSEKGTATNEKLFF. The gene calls are TRBV6-1 and TRBJ1-4; maybe TRBD1 (5 bases). Germline CDR1 and CDR2: MNHNS and SASEGT. V was clipped by 2 bases and J by 0 bases, with 10 bases between them. The CDR3 runs to 16 residues.

The gene calls are TRBV5-1 and TRBJ2-5; 7 positions agree with TRBD1. CDR3 length: 14 amino acids. The V and J ends lost 1 base and 1 base, in that order; junction bases with no gene match: 1. CDR1 and CDR2 from the germline V gene are SGHRS and YFSETQ. The CDR3 coding sequence is TGCGCCAGCAGCTTGCGGACAGGCCAAGAGACCCAGTACTTC. Translated, it gives CASSLRTGQETQYF. Full variable domain (rest looked up from reference TRBV5-1 and TRBJ2-5): KAGVTQTPRYLIKTRGQQVTLSCSPISGHRSVSWYQQTPGQGLQFLFEYFSETQRNKGNFPGRFSGRQFSNSRSEMNVSTLELGDSALYLCASSLRTGQETQYFGPGTRLLVL.